This T cell receptor beta chain was retrieved from a study of T cells in Graves' hyperthyroidism and ophthalmopathy. This clonotype was found many times. It was RNA transcripts that yielded the amplified TCR beta CDR3 regions. Primed by the HTBI set, a first-round RT-PCR was run on the TCR CDR3. TCRdb reanalysed the multiplex PCR reads using MiXCR and keeps one entry per CDR3 protein. The sample lists approximately 610,000 distinct CDR3 sequences, about 14% occurring once. The CDR3 spans 15 residues. Trimming removed 6 bases from V and 2 bases from J; junction bases left unmatched: 6. CDR1 and CDR2 from the germline V gene are MNHEY and SMNVEV (reference sequence).

The TCR was taken from a woman aged 35 to 49 with Graves' ophthalmopathy. Sequenced: blood. The chain recombines TRBV27 with TRBJ2-7; 11 bases agree with TRBD2. The CDR3 DNA is TGTGCCAGCAGACCCGGGACTAGCGGACCCTACGAGCAGTACTTC. It encodes CASRPGTSGPYEQYF.